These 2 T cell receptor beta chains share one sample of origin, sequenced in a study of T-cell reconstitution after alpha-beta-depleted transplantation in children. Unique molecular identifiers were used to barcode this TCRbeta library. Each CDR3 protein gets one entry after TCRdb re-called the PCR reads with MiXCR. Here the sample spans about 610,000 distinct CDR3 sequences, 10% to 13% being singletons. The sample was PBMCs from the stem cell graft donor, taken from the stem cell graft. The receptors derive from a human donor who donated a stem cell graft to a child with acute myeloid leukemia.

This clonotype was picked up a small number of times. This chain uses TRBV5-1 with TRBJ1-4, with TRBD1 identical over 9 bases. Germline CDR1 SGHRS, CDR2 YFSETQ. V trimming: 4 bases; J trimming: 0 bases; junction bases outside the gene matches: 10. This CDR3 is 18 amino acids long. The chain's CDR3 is CASSVGDRGGSTNEKLFF. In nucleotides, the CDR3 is TGCGCCAGCAGCGTTGGCGACAGGGGGGGATCAACTAATGAAAAACTGTTTTTT.

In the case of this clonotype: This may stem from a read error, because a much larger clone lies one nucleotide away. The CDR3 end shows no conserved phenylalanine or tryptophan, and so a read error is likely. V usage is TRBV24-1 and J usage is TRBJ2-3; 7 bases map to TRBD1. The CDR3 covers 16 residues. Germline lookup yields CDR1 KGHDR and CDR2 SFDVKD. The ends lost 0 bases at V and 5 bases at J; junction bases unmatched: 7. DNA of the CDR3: TGTGCCACCAGTGATTTGCACAGGGGCGTGCAAGATACGCAGTATTGT. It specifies CATSDLHRGVQDTQYC.